This T cell receptor (beta chain) appears in the sequencing data of a study of T-cell memory formation after mild COVID-19. Study-level findings and limits: Memory from before infection featured some responding clones, which suggests cross-reactive memory joined.

The table lists this clonotype with a few counts. Its antigen remains unidentified. The germline V gene has CDR1 MNHEY and CDR2 SMNVEV (reference sequence). The CDR3 totals 13 residues. Trimming took off 7 bases at V and 5 bases at J, with 14 bases between the two ends. TCRdb reprocessed the 5' RACE reads with MiXCR, giving one entry per CDR3 protein. The table shows under 110,000 distinct CDR3 sequences, with around 12% occurring only once. This sequence was found in an adult woman who had mild COVID-19 (a few samples of this study predate the infection). Cell type and time point are not known. V and J are TRBV27 and TRBJ2-5; D remains unclear. The sample taken for sequencing was PBMCs or a T cell subset sorted from them (not recorded which). CDR3 residues: CASTTAGLETQYF. As DNA, the CDR3 is TGTGCCAGCACAACCGCCGGGCTTGAGACCCAGTACTTC.